These 4 T cell receptor beta chains were sequenced from one sample in a study of blood T cell repertoires in COVID-19. Using immunoSEQ multiplex PCR, the repertoire was profiled, and TCRdb retains in-frame clones only, with some absent. The data show 230,000 or so clones, with approximately 90% seen just once and around 3.5% held by the top ten. The specimen sequenced was PBMCs or T cells enriched from blood (not recorded which). The receptors here all came from a middle-aged woman with acute COVID-19.

The chain carries TRBV30 and TRBJ2-5, with 10 positions matching TRBD1. The trim removed 5 bases at V and 5 bases at J, leaving 11 bases unmatched. The CDR3 has 15 residues. CDR1 GTSNPN and CDR2 SVGIG come from the germline V gene (reference sequence). CDR3 loop: CAWGTRTGGAETQYF. In DNA, the CDR3 is TGTGCCTGGGGTACCCGGACAGGGGGTGCGGAGACCCAGTACTTC.

The chain joins TRBV7-9 to TRBJ1-2, with a tentative D call TRBD1 (5 bases). This CDR3 has 18 residues. Germline values: CDR1 SEHNR, CDR2 FQNEAQ (reference sequence). V was trimmed by 4 bases and J by 5 bases, leaving 26 bases between them. The CDR3 DNA reads TGTGCCAGCAGCTCGTCCCGACCCATTCAGGGAGGTTGGTATGGCTACACCTTC. Its translation: CASSSSRPIQGGWYGYTF.

The V call is TRBV10-3, the J call TRBJ1-2; D gene uncertain. In germline, CDR1 is ENHRY, CDR2 SYGVKD. This CDR3 region has 16 residues. Between the trimmed V and J ends, which lost 3 bases and 8 bases, there was a span of 22 bases. CDR3 DNA sequence: TGTGCCATCAGTGAATTTTCCACTGATCGGTCTCGGGGCTACACCTTC. It translates to CAISEFSTDRSRGYTF.

This clone appeared a single time. This specimen includes other DNA sequences encoding the same CDR3. The chain couples TRBV19 to TRBJ1-2; 8 nucleotides agree with TRBD1. V lost 4 bases and J lost 8; bases outside the gene matches: 6. CDR1 is LNHDA, CDR2 SQIVND, per germline (reference sequence). This CDR3 has 13 residues. The CDR3 spells CASSTRDRGGYTF. The CDR3 DNA follows: TGTGCCAGTAGTACCCGAGACAGGGGCGGCTACACCTTC.